By share, the clone carrying this T cell receptor (beta chain) ranks as large. Its antigen remains unknown. This specimen comes from a study of vaccination and CD4 T cells after COVID-19. Turning to the study itself: Six males and four females, two of them Hispanic, were enrolled as convalescents.

The CDR3 is 14 residues long. V dropped 8 bases and J dropped 3 bases, with 14 bases sitting between them. The germline gives CDR1 MDHEN, CDR2 SYDVKM. Regarding treatment: approximately 10-day PBMC culture with coronavirus spike peptide pools or control peptides (ViraFEST assay). The Oncomine TCR Beta short-read assay sequenced DNA from cultured CD4+ T cells. Genomic DNA was isolated from cultured CD4+ T cells. Via MiXCR, TCRdb re-called the PCR reads, giving one row per CDR3 protein. The repertoire holds approximately 6,600 distinct CDR3 sequences, with 20% to 25% as singletons. The rearrangement links TRBV28 to TRBJ2-1; D is perhaps TRBD2 (6 bases). Sequences were derived from CD4+ T cells from blood, cultured in vitro, sampled after SARS-CoV-2 vaccination. The source is a human donor who had recovered from COVID-19. The CDR3 DNA sequence: TGTGCCAGCGACGGGAGTTCGGTCTACAATGAGCAGTTCTTC. It translates to CASDGSSVYNEQFF.